This entry is about one T cell receptor beta chain. Antigen specificity is unknown. The CDR3 is 15 residues long. The trim removed 4 bases at V and 2 bases at J, leaving 5 bases unmatched. Germline V CDR1 and CDR2: SGHTA, FQGNSA. Reverse transcription of all isolated RNA meant that expressed TCRB transcripts were sequenced. Repertoires were generated with immunoSEQ multiplex PCR, while TCRdb's copy carries only in-frame clones and drops some. The sample lists about 640,000 clones; roughly an eighth were seen once. This specimen comes from a study of beta chain features in type 1 diabetes. Study results and caveats: Patients with Type 1 diabetes showed moderately but significantly shorter TCRB CDR3s in all four CD4+ subsets.

This chain joins TRBV7-2 and TRBJ2-7; 10 nucleotides align to TRBD2. The TCR sequence derives from a man aged 25 to 40 with type 1 diabetes. The sample taken for sequencing was naive CD4+ T cells from blood. This CDR3 is CASSYSGGNTYEQYF. The CDR3 DNA is TGTGCCAGCAGCTATAGCGGGGGGAATACCTACGAGCAGTACTTC.